A selection of T cell receptor beta chains follows, all from one sample in a study of Tregs in tolerant kidney transplant recipients. Only in-frame clones appear in the TCRdb table, and some are missing; sequencing was by immunoSEQ multiplex PCR. The table has 75,000 to 100,000 clones, around nine tenths seen once. Sequencing was done on a sample of CD8+ T cells from blood. The receptors originated from a human donor in good health. CDR3s include the opening cysteine and the closing phenylalanine or tryptophan. The order of the fields is CDR3 protein, V gene, clone size, J gene. Not all rows give a size; the values are once, few, many and, for expanded clones, a class.

CDR3: CASSPSGGHEQYF; V: TRBV7-8; size: -; J: TRBJ2-7
CDR3: CASSDFPTSGIYNEQFF; V: TRBV6-4; size: -; J: TRBJ2-1
CDR3: CASSITGGPYNEQFF; V: TRBV19; size: -; J: TRBJ2-1
CDR3: CASSYSTGGETQYF; V: TRBV6-5; size: -; J: TRBJ2-5
CDR3: CASSPPDGSGETQYF; V: TRBV5-5; size: -; J: TRBJ2-5
CDR3: CASTAGGFDGELFF; V: TRBV6-1; size: -; J: TRBJ2-2
CDR3: CASSFPSGNTGELFF; V: TRBV5-1; size: -; J: TRBJ2-2
CDR3: CASSLLPEQGTQYF; V: TRBV11-1; size: -; J: TRBJ2-3
CDR3: CASSLSIGDRRHYEQYF; V: TRBV27; size: -; J: TRBJ2-7
CDR3: CASSVVDRGIAGGLFF; V: TRBV9; size: -; J: TRBJ2-2
CDR3: CASSENIGRTDTQYF; V: TRBV2; size: -; J: TRBJ2-3
CDR3: CASSADSFYGYTF; V: TRBV9; size: -; J: TRBJ1-2
CDR3: CASSPGMNTGELFF; V: TRBV27; size: few; J: TRBJ2-2
CDR3: CASSLQGANYEQYF; V: TRBV27; size: -; J: TRBJ2-7
CDR3: CAWTRVRSTGELFF; V: TRBV30; size: -; J: TRBJ2-2
CDR3: CVSSSGVEQYF; V: TRBV5-1; size: once; J: TRBJ2-7
CDR3: CASSVGGGAYEQYF; V: TRBV9; size: -; J: TRBJ2-7
CDR3: CSVPGQGAGQPQHF; V: TRBV29-1; size: -; J: TRBJ1-5
CDR3: CASSAWDRGWAEAFF; V: TRBV7-6; size: -; J: TRBJ1-1
CDR3: CASSFISTDTQYF; V: TRBV27; size: -; J: TRBJ2-3
CDR3: CASSYTGANYGYTF; V: TRBV6-6; size: -; J: TRBJ1-2
CDR3: CASRVYGANYGYTF; V: TRBV5-4; size: -; J: TRBJ1-2
CDR3: CASSESVSWRGNTGELFF; V: TRBV2; size: -; J: TRBJ2-2
CDR3: CACAPGGGDTQYF; V: TRBV30; size: -; J: TRBJ2-3
CDR3: CASTLGDTYNQPQHF; V: TRBV5-5; size: -; J: TRBJ1-5
CDR3: CASSRLAGAAENIF; V: TRBV4-1; size: -; J: TRBJ2-1
CDR3: CASSGDNIYGYTF; V: TRBV6-5; size: -; J: TRBJ1-2
CDR3: CAWTPHTYEQFF; V: TRBV30; size: once; J: TRBJ2-1
CDR3: CASSSPGGIFYEQYF; V: TRBV7-8; size: -; J: TRBJ2-7
CDR3: CASSGVTGFPGNTIYF; V: TRBV9; size: -; J: TRBJ1-3
CDR3: CASSVLGRGNEQYF; V: TRBV6-4; size: -; J: TRBJ2-7
CDR3: CASSLLRREPATGELFF; V: TRBV27; size: once; J: TRBJ2-2
CDR3: CASSTTTSGYTDTQYF; V: TRBV4-1; size: -; J: TRBJ2-3
CDR3: CASSDSLHDEQFF; V: TRBV11-3; size: -; J: TRBJ2-1
CDR3: CASSLPGLAGRGGELFF; V: TRBV4-1; size: -; J: TRBJ2-2
CDR3: CASTKGVHSNQPQHF; V: TRBV19; size: -; J: TRBJ1-5
CDR3: CASSATGPYTDTQYF; V: TRBV11-2; size: -; J: TRBJ2-3
CDR3: CASSISGIGFRAFF; V: TRBV27; size: -; J: TRBJ1-1
CDR3: CASSYMADQETQYF; V: TRBV6-5; size: -; J: TRBJ2-5
CDR3: CAVPATGPNYGYTF; V: TRBV18; size: -; J: TRBJ1-2
CDR3: CASSPEVLAGGNNEQFF; V: TRBV4-2; size: -; J: TRBJ2-1
CDR3: CASSLGSGGTGTDTQYF; V: TRBV5-1; size: -; J: TRBJ2-3
CDR3: CASSLTGYEQYF; V: TRBV9; size: -; J: TRBJ2-7
CDR3: CASSLSDGPFYTF; V: TRBV7-9; size: -; J: TRBJ1-2
CDR3: CASSIQRLNTEAFF; V: TRBV27; size: few; J: TRBJ1-1
CDR3: CASSLPDAYEQYF; V: TRBV5-1; size: -; J: TRBJ2-7
CDR3: CASSSLHSDRGPNNEQFF; V: TRBV11-2; size: -; J: TRBJ2-1
CDR3: CASNGTPYEQYF; V: TRBV6-1; size: -; J: TRBJ2-7
CDR3: CASRASRGYEQYF; V: TRBV2; size: -; J: TRBJ2-7
CDR3: CASPPGTGDFSGYEQYF; V: TRBV2; size: -; J: TRBJ2-7
CDR3: CASSFNYEQFF; V: TRBV7-9; size: -; J: TRBJ2-1
CDR3: CASSYSDINEQFF; V: TRBV6-5; size: -; J: TRBJ2-1
CDR3: CASTPTPRTDTQYF; V: TRBV7-6; size: once; J: TRBJ2-3
CDR3: CASGGGSYGYTF; V: TRBV9; size: -; J: TRBJ1-2
CDR3: CASSEPRGGDTGELFF; V: TRBV9; size: once; J: TRBJ2-2
CDR3: CASGLTGSNTEAFF; V: TRBV27; size: -; J: TRBJ1-1
CDR3: CASSLAGSGWYEQYF; V: TRBV5-6; size: -; J: TRBJ2-7
CDR3: CSVVGTDAYEQYF; V: TRBV29-1; size: once; J: TRBJ2-7
CDR3: CASSDDSPRGYTF; V: TRBV9; size: -; J: TRBJ1-2